Listed here are 27 T cell receptor beta chains from one sample, sequenced in a study of blood T cell repertoires in COVID-19. Profiling relied on immunoSEQ multiplex PCR, and the TCRdb table lists in-frame clones only, not all of them. Of roughly 440,000 clones in the sample, roughly 88% were seen once. Sample: peripheral blood. Receptors originate from a woman between 50 and 59 years old with COVID-19, enrolled during active disease.

The V call is TRBV27, the J call TRBJ1-5; D remains unclear. The CDR3 extends over 14 amino acids. V lost 5 bases and J 0 bases, leaving 8 bases between the germline ends. Germline CDR1 reads MNHEY; CDR2 reads SMNVEV (reference sequence). The DNA for the CDR3 is TGTGCCAGCAGTGGACTTTCTAGCAATCAGCCCCAGCATTTT. Its translation: CASSGLSSNQPQHF.

In DNA form, the CDR3 reads TGTGCCAGCAGTCCTCTAGGTTCACCCCTCCACTTT. Its translation is CASSPLGSPLHF. This chain joins TRBV27 and TRBJ1-6, with unresolved D. The ends were cut back, 5 bases at V and 9 bases at J, with 8 bases in the middle. CDR1 is MNHEY, CDR2 SMNVEV, per germline (reference sequence). CDR3 length: 12 residues.

This clone has a handful of counts. The chain uses TRBV7-9 and TRBJ2-7; 8 bases fit TRBD2. Germline-derived CDR1 and CDR2 are SEHNR and FQNEAQ (reference sequence). The V segment lost 2 bases and the J segment 4 bases; nucleotides outside the gene matches: 7. The CDR3 runs to 15 residues. The CDR3 reads CASSLRAAGEYEQYF. CDR3 in DNA: TGTGCCAGCAGCTTAAGGGCAGCGGGGGAGTACGAGCAGTACTTC.

The rearrangement uses TRBV19 and TRBJ1-1; unclear D gene. From germline, CDR1 is LNHDA and CDR2 SQIVND (reference sequence). The V end was cut by 8 bases, the J end by 2 bases, with 15 bases between. The CDR3 has 14 amino acids. The DNA for the CDR3 is TGTGCCAGTTCTCCCGGGATCCATAACACTGAAGCTTTCTTT. It specifies CASSPGIHNTEAFF.

This chain links TRBV4-1 with TRBJ2-3; D gene ambiguous. This CDR3 is 15 amino acids long. Germline loops: CDR1 MGHRA, CDR2 YSYEKL. V lost 3 bases, J lost 1 base, and 11 bases lay in between. This CDR3 is CASSQAPEGTDTQYF. The CDR3 nucleotides read TGCGCCAGCAGCCAGGCCCCAGAGGGCACAGATACGCAGTATTTT.

The sample holds a few counts of this clone. The chain is built from TRBV4-2 and TRBJ1-2; D possibly corresponds to TRBD1 (5 bases). V lost 0 bases to trimming and J lost 4 bases, with 18 bases between them. Germline values: CDR1 LGHNA, CDR2 YNFKEQ. The CDR3 has 17 residues. CDR3 DNA sequence: TGTGCCAGCAGCCAAGATAGGGGTGACACCGGTTTCTATGGCTACACCTTC. Protein product: CASSQDRGDTGFYGYTF.

V is TRBV24-1 and J is TRBJ2-2, with TRBD2 matching 7 bases. CDR3 length: 14 amino acids. Unmatched junction bases numbered 4, after V lost 4 bases and J lost 6 bases. The germline CDR1 and CDR2 sequences are KGHDR and SFDVKD. Here the CDR3 DNA reads TGTGCCACCAGTGACCCCCGGGGGGCCGGGGAGCTGTTTTTT. Translation gives CATSDPRGAGELFF.

This chain joins TRBV5-5 and TRBJ2-7; D remains unclear. This CDR3 is built from 15 residues. Germline loops: CDR1 SGHKS, CDR2 YYEKEE (reference sequence). The V end was cut by 3 bases, the J end by 0 bases, with 13 bases between. The CDR3 nucleotides are TGTGCCAGCAGCTGGGCAGTCAGAAGCTCCTACGAGCAGTACTTC. It codes for CASSWAVRSSYEQYF.

The chain combines TRBV27 with TRBJ2-7; 7 positions agree with TRBD1. The germline V gene has CDR1 MNHEY and CDR2 SMNVEV (reference sequence). There are 16 residues in the CDR3. After removal of 5 bases from V and 0 bases from J, the junction contained 10 bases not matched to a gene. CDR3 nucleotides: TGTGCCAGCAGTGACGCTTGGGACAGATACTCCTACGAGCAGTACTTC. Translating it yields CASSDAWDRYSYEQYF.

V and J are TRBV14 and TRBJ1-6, with D unclear. Germline V gives CDR1 SGHDN, CDR2 FVKESK. This CDR3 is 16 amino acids long. Trimming pared 0 bases from V and 12 bases from J, leaving 18 bases between. The CDR3 region has the DNA TGTGCCAGCAGCCAAGAAGGCCCTTACGGAGGAGTACCCCTCCACTTT. It yields the protein CASSQEGPYGGVPLHF.

The chain joins TRBV30 to TRBJ1-4, with 7 bases identical to TRBD1. Germline trimming cut 7 bases from V and 5 bases from J; bases unmatched to any gene: 10. Germline CDR1 reads GTSNPN; CDR2 reads SVGIG (reference sequence). CDR3 length: 14 residues. CDR3 nucleotides: TGTGCCTCGACCCCACAGGGGCTAAATGAAAAACTGTTTTTT. It encodes CASTPQGLNEKLFF.

V is TRBV27 and J is TRBJ1-2; D might be TRBD1 (6 bases). Trimming cost V 3 bases and J 6 bases, with 11 bases left between them. The CDR3 loop spans 13 amino acids. CDR1 is MNHEY, CDR2 SMNVEV, per germline (reference sequence). DNA for the CDR3: TGTGCCAGCAGTTTGTGGCAGGGGCATGGCTACACCTTC. It is translated as CASSLWQGHGYTF.

The gene calls are TRBV11-2 and TRBJ1-1; 7 nucleotides line up with TRBD1. Germline V gene sequence: CDR1 SGHAT, CDR2 FQNNGV. The CDR3 contains 13 residues. V shed 5 bases and J 7 bases; nucleotides not matched to a gene: 7. The CDR3 loop is CASSQQGQSEAFF. CDR3 coding DNA: TGTGCCAGCAGCCAACAGGGACAGAGTGAAGCTTTCTTT.

In its sample, this clone was seen once. The rearrangement joins TRBV19 to TRBJ2-2; 8 bases are a match to TRBD1. Germline loops: CDR1 LNHDA, CDR2 SQIVND (reference sequence). This CDR3 region has 15 residues. The ends lost 8 bases at V and 1 base at J; junction bases unmatched: 6. CDR3 sequence reads: CASSGQGWNTGELFF. CDR3 bases: TGTGCCAGTTCCGGACAGGGCTGGAACACCGGGGAGCTGTTTTTT.

The V gene is TRBV9, the J gene TRBJ2-3; 8 positions agree with TRBD2. The CDR3 length is 15 residues. Germline-derived CDR1 and CDR2 are SGDLS and YYNGEE. The trim removed 3 bases at V and 2 bases at J, leaving 5 bases unmatched. CDR3: CASSGSGVLTDTQYF. CDR3 DNA: TGTGCCAGCAGCGGTAGCGGGGTACTCACAGATACGCAGTATTTT.

The chain recombines TRBV6-6 with TRBJ1-1, with TRBD1 matching 7 bases. There are 16 residues in the CDR3. Germline V lookup: CDR1 MNHNY, CDR2 SVGAGI (reference sequence). The J segment lost 0 bases and the V segment lost 4 bases, leaving 8 bases of the junction unmatched. The CDR3, as DNA: TGTGCCAGCAGTTCCACGCGACAGGGACTGAACACTGAAGCTTTCTTT. Its translation: CASSSTRQGLNTEAFF.

The CDR3 DNA follows: TGTGCCAGCCTAGATTCGAGGGTGGCTGGAAACACCATATATTTT. This codes for CASLDSRVAGNTIYF. This chain links TRBV5-5 with TRBJ1-3; D gene uncertain. V was trimmed by 7 bases and J by 2 bases, leaving 16 bases between them. Germline V gene sequence: CDR1 SGHKS, CDR2 YYEKEE (reference sequence). The CDR3 extends over 15 amino acids.

The chain uses TRBV5-6 and TRBJ1-2, with D unresolved. CDR1 and CDR2 from the germline V gene are SGHDT and YYEEEE. Trimming left V 0 bases short and J 7 bases short, with 19 bases between. The CDR3 totals 16 residues. The CDR3 loop is CASSLAPGGLGSGYTF. The DNA of the CDR3 is TGTGCCAGCAGCTTGGCCCCGGGTGGATTAGGCTCTGGCTACACCTTC.

This chain connects TRBV5-5 to TRBJ2-3; 9 bases line up with TRBD2. The CDR3 spans 16 residues. The V gene's germline CDR1 is SGHKS and CDR2 YYEKEE (reference sequence). V shed 6 bases, J shed 2 bases, and the junction held 10 bases outside the gene matches. CDR3: CASTLGGGGATDTQYF. The CDR3 bases are TGTGCCAGCACCTTAGGCGGCGGGGGGGCCACAGATACGCAGTATTTT.

The chain recombines TRBV30 with TRBJ2-7; D might be TRBD2 (6 bases). V was clipped by 6 bases and J by 0 bases, with 12 bases between them. This CDR3 comprises 13 residues. The V gene's germline CDR1 is GTSNPN and CDR2 SVGIG (reference sequence). CDR3 DNA: TGTGCCTGCCAGGAGGGTGGCTCCTACGAGCAGTACTTC. Amino acid sequence: CACQEGGSYEQYF. Drawing the rest from reference TRBV30 and TRBJ2-7, the complete variable domain is SQTIHQWPATLVQPVGSPLSLECTVEGTSNPNLYWYRQAAGRGLQLLFYSVGIGQISSEVPQNLSASRPQDRQFILSSKKLLLSDSGFYLCACQEGGSYEQYFGPGTRLTVT.

The rearrangement uses TRBV2 and TRBJ2-3, with TRBD2 as a possible D gene (6 bases). The CDR3 has 14 residues. CDR1 is SNHLY, CDR2 FYNNEI, per germline. Trimming stripped 1 base from V and 3 bases from J, with 8 bases between. This chain's CDR3 is CASSEGLATDTQYF. DNA of the CDR3: TGTGCCAGCAGTGAAGGGCTAGCGACAGATACGCAGTATTTT.

This clone has a single count. This chain uses TRBV4-1 with TRBJ2-2; no reliable D call. This CDR3 comprises 14 residues. CDR1 is MGHRA, CDR2 YSYEKL, per germline. Trimming shortened V by 0 bases and J by 8 bases, and 10 bases separated the two germline ends. CDR3 bases: TGCGCCAGCAGCCAAGAAACAACCTCTGGGGAGCTGTTTTTT. It specifies CASSQETTSGELFF.

The rearrangement joins TRBV6-5 to TRBJ1-2; D perhaps matches TRBD1 (6 bases). Trimming left V 6 bases short and J 2 bases short, with 10 bases between. This CDR3 is built from 13 residues. Germline V gene data show CDR1 as MNHEY and CDR2 as SVGAGI. The CDR3 DNA is TGTGCCAGCAGGCCTGGACAGAACTATGGCTACACCTTC. Translation: CASRPGQNYGYTF.

The chain carries TRBV21-1 and TRBJ2-6; the DNA was not used to check the table's D call, TRBD2. TRBV21-1 is a documented pseudogene. The CDR3 sequence is 16 residues long. The CDR3 DNA reads as TGTGCCAGTCAAAAAACCGGGGGGTCTGGGGCCAACGTCCTGACTTTC. It translates to CASQKTGGSGANVLTF.

This rearrangement joins TRBV5-1 to TRBJ2-2; 9 bases are shared with TRBD2. Looked up from germline, CDR1 is SGHRS and CDR2 is YFSETQ. Trimming cost V 0 bases and J 6 bases; bases outside gene matches: 6. The CDR3 runs to 16 residues. This CDR3 reads CASSLGGGASAGELFF. The DNA for the CDR3 is TGCGCCAGCAGCTTGGGCGGGGGGGCCTCCGCCGGGGAGCTGTTTTTT.

The chain combines TRBV6-5 with TRBJ2-2, with TRBD1 matching over 11 bases. The CDR3 covers 16 residues. With V trimmed by 4 bases and J by 2 bases, 3 bases remained unmatched. Germline CDR1 MNHEY, CDR2 SVGAGI. The CDR3 is CASSSRTGGNTGELFF. Here the CDR3 DNA reads TGTGCCAGCAGTTCCCGGACAGGGGGCAACACCGGGGAGCTGTTTTTT.

The chain links TRBV4-1 to TRBJ1-2; D is possibly TRBD1 (5 bases). The V gene's germline CDR1 is MGHRA and CDR2 YSYEKL. V gave up 1 base and J gave up 4 bases, with 13 bases separating them. The CDR3 runs 15 residues. CDR3 nucleotides: TGCGCCAGCAGCCAAGCGGAGGGGCTGGGCTATGGCTACACCTTC. Encoded protein: CASSQAEGLGYGYTF.